The present entry profiles one TCR beta chain with its context. Its antigen is not known. Generated by immunoSEQ multiplex PCR, the TCRdb table keeps only in-frame clones and is missing some. Among around 41,000 clones, 70% to 90% were seen once, and the ten largest hold around 2.9%. The sample originates from a study of OX40 agonist ivuxolimab in advanced cancers. Whole-study findings and limits: Fewer expanded clones were found on average in CD4+ than in CD8+ T cells. Among the least clonally expanded were partial responders at 0.1-3.0 mg/kg.

Germline V gives CDR1 MNHEY, CDR2 SMNVEV (reference sequence). This CDR3 contains 16 residues. Germline trimming cut 5 bases from V and 4 bases from J; bases unmatched to any gene: 12. Sequences were derived from CD4+ or CD8+ T cells sorted from blood, sampled in a trial of the OX40 agonist ivuxolimab. The rearrangement joins TRBV27 to TRBJ2-7; TRBD2 matches at 9 bases. This sequence was found in an adult with an advanced solid tumor such as melanoma, head and neck, liver or kidney cancer. The CDR3 DNA reads as TGTGCCAGCAGTCAGTGGGGCGGGAGGGTACAATACGAGCAGTACTTC. Its translation: CASSQWGGRVQYEQYF.